Each of the 29 T cell receptor beta chains below was sequenced from the same sample in a study of cytomegalovirus exposure and HLA in healthy donors. The PCR made use of 60 Vbeta and 13 Jbeta primers. Sequencing used immunoSEQ multiplex PCR; TCRdb keeps in-frame clones, though not all of them. The sample has about 150,000 clones, about 85% seen once. The sample was PBMCs. The receptors were sampled from a man aged 25 to 45 in good health and CMV-seropositive.

Only one count was recorded for this clone. The chain employs TRBV27 and TRBJ2-1; no clear D. The CDR3 length is 15 residues. Germline V CDR1 and CDR2: MNHEY, SMNVEV (reference sequence). V lost 3 bases and J 6 bases, leaving 15 bases between the germline ends. The CDR3 protein is CASSFSSGLGNEQFF. In nucleotides, the CDR3 is TGTGCCAGCAGTTTCTCATCAGGTTTGGGCAATGAGCAGTTCTTC.

The rearrangement links TRBV5-6 to TRBJ2-7, with D possibly TRBD1 on 5 matching bases. CDR1 and CDR2 (germline): SGHDT, YYEEEE. Trimming pared 0 bases from V and 2 bases from J, leaving 9 bases between. The CDR3 is 14 amino acids. The CDR3 DNA follows: TGTGCCAGCAGCTTGGAGCAGGGAACCTACGAGCAGTACGTC. It codes for CASSLEQGTYEQYV.

The chain recombines TRBV7-9 with TRBJ2-7, with D uncertain. The CDR3 is 12 residues long. Trimming took off 5 bases at V and 4 bases at J, with 9 bases between the two ends. The germline V gene encodes CDR1 SEHNR and CDR2 FQNEAQ (reference sequence). CDR3 bases: TGTGCCAGCAGCATAACTATGTACGAGCAGTACTTC. It yields the protein CASSITMYEQYF.

The sample holds one count of this clone. The rearrangement joins TRBV7-3 to TRBJ2-6; D is possibly TRBD2 (6 bases). Germline V gene sequence: CDR1 SGHTA, CDR2 FQGTGA. Trimming removed 5 bases at V and 0 bases at J, with 14 bases between. This CDR3 spans 17 amino acids. The CDR3 DNA reads as TGTGCCAGCAGCATCACAGGAGGGGCCTCTGGGGCCAACGTCCTGACTTTC. Protein product: CASSITGGASGANVLTF.

Concerning this clone: Compared with germline, one end of the junction differs, possibly owing to a read error. The chain uses TRBV2 and TRBJ2-7, with 7 bases lining up with TRBD1. The germline V gene has CDR1 SNHLY and CDR2 FYNNEI. This CDR3 is 12 amino acids long. CDR3 nucleotides: TGTGCCAGCAGTGAACAGGCAGGGGGAGTCCCCTTC. It specifies CASSEQAGGVPF. Variable domain in full (rest from reference TRBV2 and TRBJ2-7): EPEVTQTPSHQVTQMGQEVILRCVPISNHLYFYWYRQILGQKVEFLVSFYNNEISEKSEIFDDQFSVERPDGSNFTLKIRSTKLEDSAMYFCASSEQAGGVPFGPGTRLTVT.

V gene TRBV7-3 combines with J gene TRBJ2-5; D unresolved. CDR3 length: 15 amino acids. The V end was cut by 1 base, the J end by 5 bases, with 14 bases between. Germline-derived CDR1 and CDR2 are SGHTA and FQGTGA. In DNA, the CDR3 is TGTGCCAGCAGCTTAAGTGGTGGCGGATATGAGACCCAGTACTTC. Translating it yields CASSLSGGGYETQYF.

This chain uses TRBV29-1 with TRBJ2-1; D gene unclear. The CDR3 sequence is 13 residues long. From germline, CDR1 is SQVTM and CDR2 ANQGSEA. V lost 6 bases and J 1 base, leaving 10 bases between the germline ends. CDR3 in DNA: TGCAGCGTACGACTGAAGTCCTACAATGAGCAGTTCTTC. Translation: CSVRLKSYNEQFF.

J is TRBJ1-1 and V is TRBV19; 7 bases are shared with TRBD1. Trimming took 5 bases from V and 5 from J; bases not matched to a gene: 11. CDR3 length equals 15 residues. Germline lookup yields CDR1 LNHDA and CDR2 SQIVND (reference sequence). CDR3 DNA: TGTGCCAGTAGTCCCAAAAACAGGGGAACTACTGAAGCTTTCTTT. Residues: CASSPKNRGTTEAFF.

The gene calls are TRBV5-1 and TRBJ2-3; TRBD2 might be the D (7 bases). Per the germline V gene, CDR1 is SGHRS and CDR2 is YFSETQ. Deletions cut 4 bases from V and 0 bases from J, with 15 bases between. This CDR3 comprises 16 residues. The DNA of the CDR3 is TGCGCCAGCAGCACCAATGGGGGGGCGAGCACAGATACGCAGTATTTT. It translates to CASSTNGGASTDTQYF.

The chain has TRBV18 and TRBJ2-1, with TRBD2 as a possible D gene (6 bases). The CDR3 runs 15 residues. Trimming pared 7 bases from V and 3 bases from J, leaving 16 bases between. Germline values: CDR1 KGHSH, CDR2 LQKENI. CDR3 protein: CASFSRGEHYNEQFF. CDR3 DNA: TGTGCCAGCTTCTCTCGCGGGGAGCACTACAATGAGCAGTTCTTC.

This CDR3 reads CASRGFTGVADTQYF. The CDR3 DNA follows: TGTGCCAGCAGGGGATTCACAGGGGTCGCAGATACGCAGTATTTT. The rearrangement links TRBV2 to TRBJ2-3, with TRBD1 identical over 7 bases. Germline V CDR1 and CDR2: SNHLY, FYNNEI. J was trimmed by 4 bases and V by 6 bases; bases with no gene match: 10. The CDR3 extends over 15 amino acids.

The V gene is TRBV5-6, the J gene TRBJ1-1; 9 bases agree with TRBD1. Germline V gives CDR1 SGHDT, CDR2 YYEEEE. This CDR3 has 17 residues. With V trimmed by 2 bases and J by 4 bases, 12 bases remained unmatched. CDR3: CASSFESGTGWSTEAFF. The CDR3 nucleotides read TGTGCCAGCAGCTTCGAGAGCGGGACAGGGTGGTCCACTGAAGCTTTCTTT.

The chain uses TRBV4-3 and TRBJ1-2, with D uncertain. Germline V gene sequence: CDR1 LGHNA, CDR2 YSLEER. The V gene lost 3 bases and the J gene lost 7 bases, with 12 bases spanning the gap. This CDR3 region has 13 residues. The chain's CDR3 is CASSQSPSGGYTF. In DNA, the CDR3 is TGCGCCAGCAGCCAGTCTCCGTCAGGTGGCTACACCTTC.

In its sample, this clone was seen a few times. The rearrangement links TRBV11-3 to TRBJ2-7; D remains unclear. The germline V gene has CDR1 SGHNT and CDR2 YENEEA. The CDR3 extends over 12 amino acids. Trimming took 1 base from V and 4 from J, leaving 5 bases between them. The CDR3, as DNA: TGTGCCAGCAGCTTAGGAGCTTACGAGCAGTACTTC. Translated: CASSLGAYEQYF.

The count of this clone is one. The chain joins TRBV10-3 to TRBJ1-6, with TRBD1 matching 9 bases. With 2 bases clipped from V and 7 bases from J, the junction kept 0 bases outside the gene matches. Germline V gene lookup returns CDR1 ENHRY and CDR2 SYGVKD. This CDR3 has 14 amino acids. The CDR3 nucleotides are TGTGCCATCAGTGAGGGACAGGGGAATTCACCCCTCCACTTT. Translation: CAISEGQGNSPLHF.

The chain carries TRBV2 and TRBJ2-1; TRBD2 matches 10 bases. The CDR3 totals 18 residues. V was clipped by 0 bases and J by 9 bases; unmatched bases: 14. Germline V lookup: CDR1 SNHLY, CDR2 FYNNEI. Here the CDR3 reads CASSEALWGTSGILEQFF. In DNA form, the CDR3 reads TGTGCCAGCAGTGAAGCGCTGTGGGGTACTAGCGGGATCCTTGAGCAGTTCTTC.

As to this clone: An end of the junction does not agree with germline; a read error may underlie this. The chain joins TRBV7-9 to TRBJ2-7, with 8 nucleotides matching TRBD2. The CDR3 contains 15 residues. Per the germline V gene, CDR1 is SEHNR and CDR2 is FQNEAQ (reference sequence). CDR3 loop: CSSSVTSGSSYEQYF. The CDR3 bases are TGTTCCAGCAGCGTTACTAGCGGAAGCTCCTACGAGCAGTACTTC.

This clone turned up a few times. The rearrangement joins TRBV6-5 to TRBJ1-4, with 8 bases aligning to TRBD1. Trimming took 5 bases from V and 8 from J; bases not matched to a gene: 10. Germline lookup yields CDR1 MNHEY and CDR2 SVGAGI. CDR3 length equals 15 residues. CDR3 loop: CASSPTTGAREKLFF. Written as DNA, the CDR3 is TGTGCCAGCAGTCCAACGACAGGGGCGCGAGAAAAACTGTTTTTT.

This clone was counted a few times. The J gene is TRBJ1-1, the V gene TRBV19; 7 bases match TRBD1. This CDR3 spans 14 amino acids. Germline CDR1 is LNHDA and CDR2 is SQIVND (reference sequence). J lost 2 bases, V lost 3 bases, and 3 bases had no gene match. The CDR3 spells CASSIDRANTEAFF. CDR3 nucleotides: TGTGCCAGTAGTATCGACAGGGCCAACACTGAAGCTTTCTTT.

The J gene is TRBJ1-1, the V gene TRBV2; D not certain. The germline CDR1 and CDR2 sequences are SNHLY and FYNNEI. V lost 7 bases and J 3 bases, leaving 15 bases between the germline ends. The CDR3 loop spans 14 amino acids. The CDR3 reads CASTLEGPDTEAFF. The CDR3 DNA reads as TGTGCCAGCACATTGGAGGGCCCCGACACTGAAGCTTTCTTT.

V is TRBV9 and J is TRBJ1-1, with 7 nucleotides matching TRBD1. The V gene's germline CDR1 is SGDLS and CDR2 YYNGEE. The CDR3 runs 13 residues. J lost 10 bases, V lost 5 bases, and 11 bases had no gene match. CDR3 in amino acids: CASSARDSIAAFF. The CDR3 region has the DNA TGTGCCAGCAGTGCCCGGGACAGTATAGCAGCTTTCTTT. Filled out from reference TRBV9 and TRBJ1-1, the complete variable domain reads DSGVTQTPKHLITATGQRVTLRCSPRSGDLSVYWYQQSLDQGLQFLIQYYNGEERAKGNILERFSAQQFPDLHSELNLSSLELGDSALYFCASSARDSIAAFFGQGTRLTVV.

This clone has a handful of counts. V is TRBV5-1 and J is TRBJ1-1; D might be TRBD1 (6 bases). Germline loops: CDR1 SGHRS, CDR2 YFSETQ. Trimming left V 1 base short and J 1 base short, with 8 bases between. This CDR3 contains 14 residues. For the CDR3, the DNA is TGCGCCAGCAGCTTGCGACAGGCGAACACTGAAGCTTTCTTT. It is translated as CASSLRQANTEAFF.

The rearrangement links TRBV5-1 to TRBJ2-3; no clear D. The CDR3 has 15 amino acids. Germline assignment: CDR1 SGHRS and CDR2 YFSETQ. Trimming cost V 7 bases and J 2 bases, with 17 bases left between them. CDR3 sequence (DNA): TGCGCCAGCGGCTATAGAGATTACCTCACAGATACGCAGTATTTT. Translating it yields CASGYRDYLTDTQYF.

The chain joins TRBV15 to TRBJ1-1; D call uncertain. The CDR3 is made up of 14 amino acids. V was clipped by 3 bases and J by 1 base, with 9 bases between them. Germline loops: CDR1 LNHNV, CDR2 YYDKDF (reference sequence). DNA for the CDR3: TGTGCCACCAGCAGGTCTCCCCGGAACACTGAAGCTTTCTTT. Translated: CATSRSPRNTEAFF.

This chain joins TRBV6-5 and TRBJ1-2, with D perhaps matching TRBD1 (5 bases). The germline V gene has CDR1 MNHEY and CDR2 SVGAGI. The CDR3 consists of 13 residues. Between the trimmed V and J ends, which lost 10 bases and 4 bases, there was a span of 16 bases. Written as DNA, the CDR3 is TGTGCCACCCGCCGCGAGACAGTCTATGGCTACACCTTC. Its protein is CATRRETVYGYTF.

The chain has TRBV7-8 and TRBJ2-5; weak D call: TRBD1 (6 bases). This CDR3 is built from 15 residues. The germline V gene has CDR1 SGHVS and CDR2 FQNEAQ. Trimming took off 5 bases at V and 5 bases at J, with 18 bases between the two ends. The CDR3 loop is CASSRTDRKRETQYF. The DNA for the CDR3 is TGTGCCAGCAGCCGGACGGACAGAAAAAGGGAGACCCAGTACTTC.

The CDR3 coding sequence is TGTGCCAGCAGTCGGGACAGGGCTACAGATACGCAGTATTTT. Residues: CASSRDRATDTQYF. This rearrangement joins TRBV6-1 to TRBJ2-3, with 9 nucleotides matching TRBD1. Germline values: CDR1 MNHNS, CDR2 SASEGT. V shed 5 bases and J 3 bases; nucleotides not matched to a gene: 3. This CDR3 has 14 residues.

The chain recombines TRBV5-1 with TRBJ2-7; D unresolved. There are 13 residues in the CDR3. V was trimmed by 1 base and J by 0 bases, leaving 5 bases between them. In germline, CDR1 is SGHRS, CDR2 YFSETQ. CDR3 sequence: CASSLTDSYEQYF. The CDR3 region has the DNA TGCGCCAGCAGCTTGACAGACTCCTACGAGCAGTACTTC.

The rearrangement joins TRBV18 to TRBJ2-1, with 10 nucleotides matching TRBD2. This CDR3 has 16 residues. The junction had 12 bases not matched to a gene; V was cut back by 6 bases and J by 7 bases. Germline CDR1 KGHSH, CDR2 LQKENI. CDR3 in amino acids: CASSRAGGRLINEQFF. CDR3 DNA: TGTGCCAGCTCTAGAGCGGGAGGGCGACTAATAAATGAGCAGTTCTTC.